Presented here are 18 T cell receptor beta chains from one specimen sequenced in a study of blood T cell repertoires in COVID-19. TCRdb's table, derived via immunoSEQ multiplex PCR, lists solely in-frame clones and lacks some. The sample lists approximately 110,000 clones, approximately 86% occurring once. The sample consisted of peripheral blood. All receptors derive from a middle-aged man with acute or convalescent COVID-19.

Written as DNA, the CDR3 is TGTGCCAGTGACGACAGGGGAAGATCCTACGAGCAGTACTTC. Its protein is CASDDRGRSYEQYF. V usage is TRBV6-5 and J usage is TRBJ2-7; the match to TRBD1 covers 8 bases. The CDR3 has 14 amino acids. The V segment lost 9 bases and the J segment 1 base; nucleotides outside the gene matches: 8. The V gene's germline CDR1 is MNHEY and CDR2 SVGAGI.

The chain has TRBV21-1 and TRBJ2-3; whether TRBD1, the table's D call, matches the DNA was not checked. TRBV21-1 is annotated as a pseudogene. The CDR3 covers 14 residues. DNA of the CDR3: TGTGCCAGCAGCAATACAGGGGGGGTAGATACGCAGTATTTT. It is translated as CASSNTGGVDTQYF.

The chain recombines TRBV19 with TRBJ2-1, with 10 positions matching TRBD1. Germline V gives CDR1 LNHDA, CDR2 SQIVND (reference sequence). The trim removed 7 bases at V and 3 bases at J, leaving 6 bases unmatched. The CDR3 is 15 amino acids. The CDR3 loop is CASTPRTGGYNEQFF. Here the CDR3 DNA reads TGTGCCAGTACCCCTCGGACAGGGGGCTACAATGAGCAGTTCTTC.

The rearrangement links TRBV19 to TRBJ1-2; the match to TRBD1 covers 8 bases. The germline V gene has CDR1 LNHDA and CDR2 SQIVND (reference sequence). There are 15 residues in the CDR3. Trimming at V came to 0 bases and at J to 5 bases, leaving 5 bases not matched to a gene. DNA for the CDR3: TGTGCCAGTAGTATAGAAGGACAGGGCGGGTATGGCTACACCTTC. This gives the protein CASSIEGQGGYGYTF.

The chain joins TRBV24-1 to TRBJ2-5; TRBD1 matches at 7 bases. The CDR3 contains 12 residues. Germline lookup yields CDR1 KGHDR and CDR2 SFDVKD. V lost 5 bases, J lost 4 bases, and 0 bases stayed unmatched. Here the CDR3 DNA reads TGTGCCACCAGTGGACAGGGAGAGACCCAGTACTTC. Translated, it gives CATSGQGETQYF.

V and J are TRBV6-2 or TRBV6-3 and TRBJ2-2; 7 positions agree with TRBD1. In germline, CDR1 is MNHEY, CDR2 SVGEGT. V was clipped by 4 bases and J by 8 bases; unmatched bases: 1. This CDR3 has 12 amino acids. In DNA form, the CDR3 reads TGTGCCAGCAGTTGGGGACAGGGGGAGCTGTTTTTT. Protein product: CASSWGQGELFF.

This rearrangement joins TRBV5-1 to TRBJ1-1, with unresolved D. V was clipped by 2 bases and J by 5 bases, with 10 bases between them. This CDR3 spans 13 amino acids. Germline loops: CDR1 SGHRS, CDR2 YFSETQ. This CDR3 reads CASSFDILTEAFF. The CDR3 DNA follows: TGCGCCAGCAGCTTTGACATACTTACTGAAGCTTTCTTT.

The rearrangement links TRBV19 to TRBJ2-3, with D unresolved. This CDR3 is 13 amino acids long. The V gene lost 8 bases and the J gene lost 3 bases, with 12 bases spanning the gap. Germline values: CDR1 LNHDA, CDR2 SQIVND (reference sequence). CDR3 in DNA: TGTGCCAGTGGTAAAGCCGGGACAGATACGCAGTATTTT. As protein: CASGKAGTDTQYF.

This clone was observed a single time. V usage is TRBV4-2 and J usage is TRBJ2-3; 9 bases fit TRBD2. This CDR3 is built from 18 residues. With V trimmed by 0 bases and J by 4 bases, 11 bases remained unmatched. Germline V lookup: CDR1 LGHNA, CDR2 YNFKEQ. Written as DNA, the CDR3 is TGTGCCAGCAGCCAAGATCATCGGGCGGGAGGGATTGCAGATACGCAGTATTTT. Translation gives CASSQDHRAGGIADTQYF.

The genes are TRBV9 and TRBJ2-2, with D hard to call. Trimming left V 4 bases short and J 4 bases short, with 8 bases between. Germline CDR1 is SGDLS and CDR2 is YYNGEE. CDR3 size: 13 residues. The CDR3 sequence: CASSMRPTGELFF. The CDR3 nucleotides are TGTGCCAGCAGCATGCGTCCCACCGGGGAGCTGTTTTTT.

To note about this clone: This sample also contains other DNA sequences that code for the same CDR3. This chain joins TRBV4-1 and TRBJ1-5; unclear D gene. Germline-derived CDR1 and CDR2 are MGHRA and YSYEKL. The CDR3 sequence is 13 residues long. V was shortened by 0 bases and J by 4 bases, with 4 bases between the two germline ends. The CDR3 sequence: CASSQDLNQPQHF. The CDR3, as DNA: TGCGCCAGCAGCCAAGACCTTAATCAGCCCCAGCATTTT.

The rearrangement joins TRBV7-8 to TRBJ1-2; D remains ambiguous. V was shortened by 5 bases and J by 6 bases, with 13 bases between the two germline ends. Germline CDR1 and CDR2: SGHVS and FQNEAQ. CDR3 length: 13 residues. The CDR3 protein is CASSPEGSDGYTF. The CDR3 DNA reads as TGTGCCAGCAGCCCCGAGGGTAGCGATGGCTACACCTTC.

J is TRBJ1-4 and V is TRBV6-5; 9 positions agree with TRBD1. V trimming: 4 bases; J trimming: 8 bases; junction bases outside the gene matches: 11. The CDR3 is 16 amino acids. The germline V gene has CDR1 MNHEY and CDR2 SVGAGI. DNA for the CDR3: TGTGCCAGCAGTTCGCCGGGACAGGGCTTTTGGGAAAAACTGTTTTTT. Its translation: CASSSPGQGFWEKLFF.

This chain connects TRBV11-3 to TRBJ1-4, with 8 bases identical to TRBD1. The length of the CDR3 is 15 residues. V was pared by 0 bases and J by 8 bases, with 5 bases of the junction left unmatched. Germline lookup yields CDR1 SGHNT and CDR2 YENEEA. The DNA for the CDR3 is TGTGCCAGCAGCTTAGAGGGCAGGGGGCGCGAAAAACTGTTTTTT. Translation gives CASSLEGRGREKLFF.

CDR3 sequence: CASTTTGTGLGEQYF. The CDR3 nucleotides read TGTGCCAGTACTACAACCGGGACAGGGCTGGGCGAGCAGTACTTC. The chain recombines TRBV19 with TRBJ2-7; 9 positions agree with TRBD1. V lost 7 bases, J lost 6 bases, and 13 bases stayed unmatched. CDR1 and CDR2 (germline): LNHDA, SQIVND (reference sequence). The length of the CDR3 is 15 residues.

The count of this clone is one. The chain has TRBV3-1 (or the pseudogene TRBV3-2) and TRBJ2-7; 7 positions agree with TRBD2. Germline V gives CDR1 LGHDT, CDR2 YNNKEL (reference sequence). The CDR3 runs to 15 residues. With V trimmed by 1 base and J by 5 bases, 8 bases remained unmatched. The CDR3 protein is CASSQVWGRADEQYF. The CDR3 nucleotides are TGTGCCAGCAGCCAAGTTTGGGGGAGGGCCGACGAGCAGTACTTC.

This sequence joins TRBV14 and TRBJ1-4; 7 bases are shared with TRBD1. The J segment lost 7 bases and the V segment lost 4 bases, leaving 3 bases of the junction unmatched. The CDR3 spans 13 residues. CDR1 is SGHDN and CDR2 is FVKESK in the germline V gene. The CDR3 coding sequence is TGTGCCAGCAGCCCCTACAGGGGTGAAAAACTGTTTTTT. Residues: CASSPYRGEKLFF.

In this sample, this clone turned up a few times. The genes are TRBV6-5 and TRBJ1-2; no definite D call. The CDR3 is 13 residues long. Looked up from germline, CDR1 is MNHEY and CDR2 is SVGAGI. The germline V and J ends were trimmed by 2 bases and 8 bases, with 12 bases remaining between them. The CDR3 nucleotides are TGTGCCAGCAGTTACGGTGAGATCTACGGCTACACCTTC. This translates into CASSYGEIYGYTF.